This T cell receptor beta chain stems from a study of OX40 agonist ivuxolimab in advanced cancers. The wider study: The dose-escalation group included hepatocellular carcinoma, melanoma, renal cell carcinoma and head and neck cancer. Males comprised 75% to 90% of the group, whose mean age was about 61 years (range 23 to 79). Whole-study findings and limits: Low normalized T-cell clonal expansion was also seen in some nonresponders.

Repertoires were generated with immunoSEQ multiplex PCR, while TCRdb's copy carries only in-frame clones and drops some. The sample lists tens of thousands of clones; about 80% were seen once. Germline CDR1 LNHDA, CDR2 SQIVND (reference sequence). The V end was cut by 4 bases, the J end by 6 bases, with 13 bases between. The CDR3 runs to 14 residues. Patients with a history of autoimmune disease or on systemic immunosuppression were excluded. As concerns this clone: What it recognizes is unknown.

The chain recombines TRBV19 with TRBJ1-5; possibly TRBD1 for D (5 bases). The source was CD4+ or CD8+ T cells sorted from blood, collected in a trial of the OX40 agonist ivuxolimab. The TCR was taken from an adult with an advanced solid tumor such as melanoma, head and neck, liver or kidney cancer. CDR3 in amino acids: CASSTLGEGQPQHF. Here the CDR3 DNA reads TGTGCCAGTAGTACACTGGGGGAGGGTCAGCCCCAGCATTTT.